Following are 25 T cell receptor beta chains from one sample sequenced in a study of shared clonotypes between healthy human individuals. Sequenced by immunoSEQ multiplex PCR; TCRdb stores in-frame clones only, minus some. The sample comprises fewer than 3 million clones, under 95% of which are singletons, and approximately 0.41% rests with the top ten. The specimen was naive CD4+ T cells from PBMCs. As for subset: CD45RA+ positively selected. The receptors derive from a man younger than 35 in good health. Some clones in this sample may be carry-over from other donors' samples.

The gene calls are TRBV7-3 and TRBJ2-1, with TRBD2 identical over 7 bases. Trimming removed 5 bases from V and 7 bases from J; junction bases left unmatched: 14. This CDR3 spans 16 amino acids. Germline CDR1 and CDR2: SGHTA and FQGTGA. Here the CDR3 DNA reads TGTGCCAGCAGCCCCACGCCAGCGGGATCACTTAATGAGCAGTTCTTC. Translated: CASSPTPAGSLNEQFF.

The chain uses TRBV9 and TRBJ1-2; tentatively, D is TRBD1 (6 bases). In germline, CDR1 is SGDLS, CDR2 YYNGEE. V lost 3 bases and J lost 2, with 14 bases in between. This CDR3 comprises 15 residues. The CDR3 nucleotides read TGTGCCAGCAGCGCACACAGGGATCCAAACTATGGCTACACCTTC. Translated, it gives CASSAHRDPNYGYTF.

This rearrangement joins TRBV7-2 to TRBJ2-1, with 9 bases matching TRBD2. The trim removed 1 base at V and 6 bases at J, leaving 7 bases unmatched. There are 16 residues in the CDR3. Germline CDR1 SGHTA, CDR2 FQGNSA. Written as DNA, the CDR3 is TGTGCCAGCAGCTTAGGCATCCAGCGGGAGGTCAATGAGCAGTTCTTC. It specifies CASSLGIQREVNEQFF.

This clone was seen only once. This rearrangement joins TRBV11-2 to TRBJ2-1; 7 bases map to TRBD2. Germline assignment: CDR1 SGHAT and CDR2 FQNNGV. J lost 2 bases, V lost 3 bases, and 1 base had no gene match. CDR3 length: 14 residues. The CDR3 nucleotides read TGTGCCAGCAGCTTTACTAGCGCCTACAATGAGCAGTTCTTC. Translated: CASSFTSAYNEQFF.

This clone was picked up a small number of times. The genes are TRBV4-2 and TRBJ1-5, with 7 bases lining up with TRBD1. Germline values: CDR1 LGHNA, CDR2 YNFKEQ. V dropped 3 bases and J dropped 3; count of bases not matched to a gene: 5. The CDR3 contains 15 residues. CDR3 residues: CASSQSDRANQPQHF. CDR3 DNA sequence: TGTGCCAGCAGCCAGAGCGACAGGGCCAATCAGCCCCAGCATTTT.

The chain joins TRBV5-1 to TRBJ2-1; a possible D gene is TRBD2 (5 bases). V lost 0 bases and J 4 bases, leaving 14 bases between the germline ends. This CDR3 is 16 amino acids long. The germline CDR1 and CDR2 sequences are SGHRS and YFSETQ. The CDR3: CASSLEAGPGYNEQFF. The DNA for the CDR3 is TGCGCCAGCAGCTTGGAGGCGGGTCCTGGTTACAATGAGCAGTTCTTC.

This clone showed up just once. This chain joins TRBV7-9 and TRBJ2-7; TRBD1 matches 7 bases. With 4 bases clipped from V and 6 bases from J, the junction kept 12 bases outside the gene matches. Germline V CDR1 and CDR2: SEHNR, FQNEAQ (reference sequence). The CDR3 covers 15 residues. CDR3 coding DNA: TGTGCCAGCAGCTCCCCCCGGGGACAGATAACCGAGCAGTACTTC. Translating it yields CASSSPRGQITEQYF.

The V call is TRBV9, the J call TRBJ2-3, with 11 bases lining up with TRBD1. This CDR3 contains 17 residues. Germline V lookup: CDR1 SGDLS, CDR2 YYNGEE. Trimming cost V 0 bases and J 2 bases; bases outside gene matches: 5. The DNA of the CDR3 is TGTGCCAGCAGCGTAGGGGGACAGGGGGGTCTCACAGATACGCAGTATTTT. This sequence encodes CASSVGGQGGLTDTQYF.

Regarding this clone: The sample holds other DNA sequences that translate to the same CDR3. V gene TRBV29-1 combines with J gene TRBJ1-2, with D possibly being TRBD1 (6 bases). The V end was cut by 5 bases, the J end by 2 bases, with 9 bases between. Germline V CDR1 and CDR2: SQVTM, ANQGSEA. The CDR3 sequence is 12 residues long. The DNA of the CDR3 is TGCAGCGTTCTTAGGGGGAACTATGGCTACACCTTC. As protein: CSVLRGNYGYTF. Complete variable domain (other parts from reference TRBV29-1 and TRBJ1-2): SAVISQKPSRDICQRGTSLTIQCQVDSQVTMMFWYRQQPGQSLTLIATANQGSEATYESGFVIDKFPISRPNLTFSTLTVSNMSPEDSSIYLCSVLRGNYGYTFGSGTRLTVV.

This clone has a single count. The CDR3 loop reads CASSFGDGNTIYF. As DNA, the CDR3 is TGTGCCAGCAGCTTTGGGGACGGAAACACCATATATTTT. The chain employs TRBV5-5 and TRBJ1-3; tentative D call: TRBD1 (5 bases). The CDR3 totals 13 residues. V shed 2 bases and J shed 4 bases, with 7 bases lying between them. Germline V gives CDR1 SGHKS, CDR2 YYEKEE (reference sequence).

The chain employs TRBV7-2 and TRBJ2-2; a weak D match, TRBD2 (6 bases). Trimming cost V 5 bases and J 4 bases, with 8 bases left between them. This CDR3 is built from 13 residues. Germline V gene lookup returns CDR1 SGHTA and CDR2 FQGNSA. CDR3 sequence reads: CASSAGPTGELFF. The CDR3 DNA reads as TGTGCCAGCAGCGCGGGACCCACCGGGGAGCTGTTTTTT.

The chain links TRBV25-1 to TRBJ1-1; D is perhaps TRBD1 (6 bases). Germline V CDR1 and CDR2: MGHDK, SYGVNS. The CDR3 is made up of 13 amino acids. Trimming left V 5 bases short and J 3 bases short, with 10 bases between. The CDR3 spells CASSRRGDTEAFF. As DNA, the CDR3 is TGTGCCAGCAGTAGGAGGGGGGACACTGAAGCTTTCTTT.

The chain couples TRBV5-4 to TRBJ2-1, with D possibly matching TRBD2 (6 bases). The CDR3 loop spans 16 amino acids. Trimming left V 4 bases short and J 4 bases short, with 18 bases between. Germline assignment: CDR1 SGHNT and CDR2 YYREEE (reference sequence). The CDR3 bases are TGTGCCAGCAGCGCTTCCGGGGGAAGTCGATACAATGAGCAGTTCTTC. This gives the protein CASSASGGSRYNEQFF.

The genes are TRBV5-6 and TRBJ2-7; perhaps TRBD2 as D (6 bases). Trimming removed 4 bases at V and 6 bases at J, with 14 bases between. From germline, CDR1 is SGHDT and CDR2 YYEEEE. This CDR3 contains 13 residues. The CDR3 DNA is TGTGCCAGCAGCCCCCGGGCGGGGCGCGAGCAGTACTTC. It codes for CASSPRAGREQYF. The variable domain in full, completed from reference TRBV5-6 and TRBJ2-7, reads DAGVTQSPTHLIKTRGQQVTLRCSPKSGHDTVSWYQQALGQGPQFIFQYYEEEERQRGNFPDRFSGHQFPNYSSELNVNALLLGDSALYLCASSPRAGREQYFGPGTRLTVT.

The rearrangement joins TRBV6-5 to TRBJ2-1; 8 positions match TRBD1. The CDR3 spans 14 residues. Trimming cost V 6 bases and J 3 bases; bases outside gene matches: 4. Germline values: CDR1 MNHEY, CDR2 SVGAGI. As DNA, the CDR3 is TGTGCCAGCAGAACAGGGGGATACTACAATGAGCAGTTCTTC. It translates to CASRTGGYYNEQFF.

CDR3 nucleotide sequence: TGTGCCAGCAGCTACCTCGGGGTCTGGGACATTCAGTACTTC. The encoded protein is CASSYLGVWDIQYF. The chain uses TRBV7-9 and TRBJ2-4; perhaps TRBD2 as D (5 bases). The CDR3 is 14 residues long. Germline V CDR1 and CDR2: SEHNR, FQNEAQ (reference sequence). Deletions cut 4 bases from V and 8 bases from J, with 15 bases between.

This clone was recorded only once. The rearrangement joins TRBV7-3 to TRBJ1-2, with 7 bases aligning to TRBD1. Germline V CDR1 and CDR2: SGHTA, FQGTGA. V gave up 2 bases and J gave up 8 bases; unmatched junction bases: 8. This CDR3 contains 14 residues. DNA for the CDR3: TGTGCCAGCAGCTTAGGGGACAGCGTAATCGGCTACACCTTC. Translating it yields CASSLGDSVIGYTF.

In its sample, this clone was seen a few times. CDR3 loop: CAWVDRASYGYTF. The CDR3 region has the DNA TGTGCCTGGGTCGACAGGGCGTCCTATGGCTACACCTTC. The chain couples TRBV30 to TRBJ1-2, with 7 positions matching TRBD1. With 5 bases clipped from V and 4 bases from J, the junction kept 7 bases outside the gene matches. The length of the CDR3 is 13 residues. The germline gives CDR1 GTSNPN, CDR2 SVGIG (reference sequence).

Details on this clone: The same CDR3 also results from other DNA sequences found in this sample. The V and J genes are TRBV7-8 and TRBJ2-1, with unresolved D. The length of the CDR3 is 14 residues. V was trimmed by 3 bases and J by 1 base, leaving 7 bases between them. Germline V CDR1 and CDR2: SGHVS, FQNEAQ. CDR3 amino acids: CASSFLGSYNEQFF. For the CDR3, the DNA is TGTGCCAGCAGCTTCTTGGGGTCCTACAATGAGCAGTTCTTC.

This clone came up once. The chain combines TRBV7-9 with TRBJ2-2; D not certain. With 3 bases removed from V and 4 bases from J, the gap between germline ends came to 9 bases. There are 14 residues in the CDR3. From germline, CDR1 is SEHNR and CDR2 FQNEAQ (reference sequence). The CDR3 here is CASSLSAFTGELFF. DNA of the CDR3: TGTGCCAGCAGCTTGTCTGCGTTCACCGGGGAGCTGTTTTTT.

The rearrangement links TRBV7-9 to TRBJ2-3; TRBD2 matches at 7 bases. Germline V gene data show CDR1 as SEHNR and CDR2 as FQNEAQ (reference sequence). After removal of 5 bases from V and 0 bases from J, the junction contained 8 bases not matched to a gene. The length of the CDR3 is 16 residues. CDR3 amino acids: CASSTRLAHSTDTQYF. The CDR3 DNA sequence: TGTGCCAGCAGCACAAGACTAGCACATAGCACAGATACGCAGTATTTT.

This chain uses TRBV28 with TRBJ1-1; D ambiguous. Trimming cost V 7 bases and J 0 bases, with 15 bases left between them. This CDR3 has 15 residues. CDR1 MDHEN and CDR2 SYDVKM come from the germline V gene. The CDR3 loop reads CASTLRVVMNTEAFF. CDR3 nucleotide sequence: TGTGCCAGCACCCTCCGAGTGGTCATGAACACTGAAGCTTTCTTT.

The chain links TRBV6-4 to TRBJ2-3; a possible D gene is TRBD1 (6 bases). The CDR3 loop spans 15 amino acids. The germline CDR1 and CDR2 sequences are MRHNA and SNTAGT. Deletions cut 3 bases from V and 0 bases from J, with 10 bases between. Here the CDR3 reads CASSDRTASTDTQYF. The CDR3 bases are TGTGCCAGCAGTGATAGGACAGCTAGCACAGATACGCAGTATTTT.

The chain employs TRBV5-4 and TRBJ2-1; 7 bases line up with TRBD1. The junction had 11 bases not matched to a gene; V was cut back by 5 bases and J by 6 bases. The CDR3 runs 15 residues. Per germline, CDR1 SGHNT and CDR2 YYREEE (reference sequence). CDR3 bases: TGTGCCAGCAGGGGTGGACAGGTGCAATTCAATGAGCAGTTCTTC. Amino acids: CASRGGQVQFNEQFF. Based on the CDR3 plus reference TRBV5-4 and TRBJ2-1, the full variable domain is ETGVTQSPTHLIKTRGQQVTLRCSSQSGHNTVSWYQQALGQGPQFIFQYYREEENGRGNFPPRFSGLQFPNYSSELNVNALELDDSALYLCASRGGQVQFNEQFFGPGTRLTVL.

CDR3 sequence reads: CAWSVRVNTGELFF. As DNA, the CDR3 is TGTGCCTGGAGTGTACGAGTTAACACCGGGGAGCTGTTTTTT. This chain links TRBV30 with TRBJ2-2; D is undetermined. Germline V gene sequence: CDR1 GTSNPN, CDR2 SVGIG (reference sequence). The CDR3 extends over 14 amino acids. With 0 bases removed from V and 2 bases from J, the gap between germline ends came to 7 bases.